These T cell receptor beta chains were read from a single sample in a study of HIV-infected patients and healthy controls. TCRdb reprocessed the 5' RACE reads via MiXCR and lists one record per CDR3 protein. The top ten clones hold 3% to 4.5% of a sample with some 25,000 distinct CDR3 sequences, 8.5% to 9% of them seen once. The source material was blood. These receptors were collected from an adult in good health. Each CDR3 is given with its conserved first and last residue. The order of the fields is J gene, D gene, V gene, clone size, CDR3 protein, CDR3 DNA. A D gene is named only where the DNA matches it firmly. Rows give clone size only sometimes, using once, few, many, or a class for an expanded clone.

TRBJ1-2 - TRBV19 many CASTQRDGYYGYTF TGTGCCAGTACCCAACGCGACGGGTACTATGGCTACACCTTC
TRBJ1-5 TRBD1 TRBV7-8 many CASSGGQGSNQPQHF TGTGCCAGCAGCGGCGGACAGGGTAGCAATCAGCCCCAGCATTTT
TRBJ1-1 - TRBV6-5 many CASRTRDTEAFF TGTGCCAGCAGGACACGAGACACTGAAGCTTTCTTT
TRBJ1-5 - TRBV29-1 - CSVQFNGGQFAPQHF TGCAGCGTCCAATTTAACGGGGGGCAGTTTGCGCCCCAGCATTTT
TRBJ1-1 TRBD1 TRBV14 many CASSPNTGTANTEAFF TGTGCCAGCAGCCCTAATACCGGGACAGCGAACACTGAAGCTTTCTTT
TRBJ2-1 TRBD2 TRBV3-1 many CASSQDLGRLAANEQFF TGTGCCAGCAGCCAAGATCTGGGGAGACTAGCGGCCAATGAGCAGTTCTTC
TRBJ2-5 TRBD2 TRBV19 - CASSIRGGKETQYF TGTGCCAGTAGTATCCGGGGGGGCAAGGAGACCCAGTACTTC
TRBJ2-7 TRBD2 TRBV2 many CASSDIGGSPSYEQYF TGTGCCAGCAGTGATATCGGGGGGTCCCCCTCCTACGAGCAGTACTTC
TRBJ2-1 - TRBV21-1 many CASSKAGVAGVSNEQFF TGTGCCAGCAGCAAAGCGGGGGTAGCGGGGGTATCGAATGAGCAGTTCTTC
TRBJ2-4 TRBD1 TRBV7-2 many CASSLVGQGRAKNIQYF TGTGCCAGCAGCTTAGTGGGACAGGGGAGAGCCAAAAACATTCAGTACTTC
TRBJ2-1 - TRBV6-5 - CASSYARGRGVVVVNEQFF TGTGCCAGCAGTTACGCCCGGGGCAGGGGGGTCGTGGTCGTAAATGAGCAGTTCTTC
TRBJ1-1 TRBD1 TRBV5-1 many CASSLQTGGNEAFF TGCGCCAGCAGCCTTCAAACAGGGGGCAATGAAGCTTTCTTT
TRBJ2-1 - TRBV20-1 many CSARDTYLYEQFF TGCAGTGCCCGGGACACTTACCTCTATGAGCAGTTCTTC
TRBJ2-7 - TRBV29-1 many CSVEGTDSYEQYF TGCAGCGTTGAAGGGACAGACTCCTACGAGCAGTACTTC
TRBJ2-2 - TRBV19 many CASTTDYRNTGELFF TGTGCCAGTACCACGGACTACCGAAACACCGGGGAGCTGTTTTTT
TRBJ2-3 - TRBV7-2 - CASTIGGPDTQYF TGTGCCAGCACCATCGGGGGCCCAGATACGCAGTATTTT
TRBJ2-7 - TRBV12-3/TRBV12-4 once CASSLGDTAYEQYF TGTGCCAGCAGTTTAGGGGACACAGCCTACGAGCAGTACTTC
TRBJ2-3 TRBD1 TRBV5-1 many CASSSPPGQGSTDTQYF TGCGCCAGCAGTTCTCCCCCGGGACAGGGATCGACAGATACGCAGTATTTT
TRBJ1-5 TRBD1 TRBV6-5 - CASGGQGASDQPQHF TGTGCCAGCGGTGGACAGGGAGCGTCGGATCAGCCCCAGCATTTT
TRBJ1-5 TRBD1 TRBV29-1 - CSVEVTGGRDQPQHF TGCAGCGTTGAAGTGACAGGGGGAAGGGATCAGCCCCAGCATTTT
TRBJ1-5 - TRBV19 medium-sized CASEARGLSNQPQHF TGTGCCAGTGAGGCCCGAGGTTTGAGCAATCAGCCCCAGCATTTT
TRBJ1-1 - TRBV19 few CASSMRDPNTEAFF TGTGCCAGTAGTATGAGGGACCCGAACACTGAAGCTTTCTTT
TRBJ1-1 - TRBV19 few CASSIDLTRNTEAFF TGTGCCAGTAGTATAGATTTAACAAGAAACACTGAAGCTTTCTTT
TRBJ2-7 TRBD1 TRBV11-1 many CASSLARDRDYYEQYF TGTGCCAGCAGCTTAGCCAGGGACAGAGATTACTACGAGCAGTACTTC
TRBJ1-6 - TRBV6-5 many CASSYSAGDSPLHF TGTGCCAGCAGTTACTCCGCAGGGGATTCACCCCTCCACTTT
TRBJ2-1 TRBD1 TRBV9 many CASSDGDRGGNEQFF TGTGCCAGCAGCGACGGGGACAGGGGTGGCAATGAGCAGTTCTTC
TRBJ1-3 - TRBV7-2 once CASIADAGGNTIYF TGTGCCAGCATCGCCGATGCGGGGGGAAACACCATATATTTT
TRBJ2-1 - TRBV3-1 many CASSQDLGGGPLEEQFF TGTGCCAGCAGCCAAGATCTGGGGGGGGGCCCTTTGGAGGAGCAGTTCTTC
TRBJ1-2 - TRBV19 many CASSLDTGAYGYTF TGTGCCAGTAGTTTGGACACGGGGGCCTATGGCTACACCTTC
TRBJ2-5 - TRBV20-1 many CSARVTRRETQYF TGCAGTGCTAGAGTGACGCGGAGGGAGACCCAGTACTTC
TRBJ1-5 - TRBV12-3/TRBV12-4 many CASSLDQPQHF TGTGCCAGCAGTTTAGATCAGCCCCAGCATTTT
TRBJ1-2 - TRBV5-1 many CASSLGPTANYGYTF TGCGCCAGCAGCCTAGGCCCTACAGCCAACTATGGCTACACCTTC
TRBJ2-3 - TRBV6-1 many CASSEVYYSADTQYF TGTGCCAGCAGTGAAGTTTACTACTCGGCAGATACGCAGTATTTT
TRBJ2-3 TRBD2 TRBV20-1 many CSARVGGAPADTQYF TGCAGTGCTAGGGTCGGGGGGGCACCGGCAGATACGCAGTATTTT
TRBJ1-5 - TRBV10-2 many CASSDRQGNQPQHF TGCGCCAGCAGTGACAGGCAGGGAAATCAGCCCCAGCATTTT
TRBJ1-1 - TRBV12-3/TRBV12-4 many CASSQAFGTEAFF TGTGCCAGCAGTCAGGCCTTCGGGACAGAAGCTTTCTTT
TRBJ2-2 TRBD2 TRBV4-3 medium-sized CASSQDSGWAGGRTGELFF TGCGCCAGCAGCCAAGATAGTGGTTGGGCGGGGGGCCGGACCGGGGAGCTGTTTTTT
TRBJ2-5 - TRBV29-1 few CSVEGGPTQYF TGCAGCGTTGAAGGGGGGCCAACCCAGTACTTC
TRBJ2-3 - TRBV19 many CASSIAGEPTLTDTQYF TGTGCCAGTAGTATAGCCGGGGAGCCTACTTTAACAGATACGCAGTATTTT
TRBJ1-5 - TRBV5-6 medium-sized CASSLNREEPQHF TGTGCCAGCAGCTTGAACAGGGAAGAGCCCCAGCATTTT
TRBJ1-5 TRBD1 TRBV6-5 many CASSSRGQGNQPQHF TGTGCCAGCAGCTCCCGAGGACAGGGCAATCAGCCCCAGCATTTT
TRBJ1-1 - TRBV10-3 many CAISLLQENTEAFF TGTGCCATCAGTCTTTTGCAGGAGAACACTGAAGCTTTCTTT